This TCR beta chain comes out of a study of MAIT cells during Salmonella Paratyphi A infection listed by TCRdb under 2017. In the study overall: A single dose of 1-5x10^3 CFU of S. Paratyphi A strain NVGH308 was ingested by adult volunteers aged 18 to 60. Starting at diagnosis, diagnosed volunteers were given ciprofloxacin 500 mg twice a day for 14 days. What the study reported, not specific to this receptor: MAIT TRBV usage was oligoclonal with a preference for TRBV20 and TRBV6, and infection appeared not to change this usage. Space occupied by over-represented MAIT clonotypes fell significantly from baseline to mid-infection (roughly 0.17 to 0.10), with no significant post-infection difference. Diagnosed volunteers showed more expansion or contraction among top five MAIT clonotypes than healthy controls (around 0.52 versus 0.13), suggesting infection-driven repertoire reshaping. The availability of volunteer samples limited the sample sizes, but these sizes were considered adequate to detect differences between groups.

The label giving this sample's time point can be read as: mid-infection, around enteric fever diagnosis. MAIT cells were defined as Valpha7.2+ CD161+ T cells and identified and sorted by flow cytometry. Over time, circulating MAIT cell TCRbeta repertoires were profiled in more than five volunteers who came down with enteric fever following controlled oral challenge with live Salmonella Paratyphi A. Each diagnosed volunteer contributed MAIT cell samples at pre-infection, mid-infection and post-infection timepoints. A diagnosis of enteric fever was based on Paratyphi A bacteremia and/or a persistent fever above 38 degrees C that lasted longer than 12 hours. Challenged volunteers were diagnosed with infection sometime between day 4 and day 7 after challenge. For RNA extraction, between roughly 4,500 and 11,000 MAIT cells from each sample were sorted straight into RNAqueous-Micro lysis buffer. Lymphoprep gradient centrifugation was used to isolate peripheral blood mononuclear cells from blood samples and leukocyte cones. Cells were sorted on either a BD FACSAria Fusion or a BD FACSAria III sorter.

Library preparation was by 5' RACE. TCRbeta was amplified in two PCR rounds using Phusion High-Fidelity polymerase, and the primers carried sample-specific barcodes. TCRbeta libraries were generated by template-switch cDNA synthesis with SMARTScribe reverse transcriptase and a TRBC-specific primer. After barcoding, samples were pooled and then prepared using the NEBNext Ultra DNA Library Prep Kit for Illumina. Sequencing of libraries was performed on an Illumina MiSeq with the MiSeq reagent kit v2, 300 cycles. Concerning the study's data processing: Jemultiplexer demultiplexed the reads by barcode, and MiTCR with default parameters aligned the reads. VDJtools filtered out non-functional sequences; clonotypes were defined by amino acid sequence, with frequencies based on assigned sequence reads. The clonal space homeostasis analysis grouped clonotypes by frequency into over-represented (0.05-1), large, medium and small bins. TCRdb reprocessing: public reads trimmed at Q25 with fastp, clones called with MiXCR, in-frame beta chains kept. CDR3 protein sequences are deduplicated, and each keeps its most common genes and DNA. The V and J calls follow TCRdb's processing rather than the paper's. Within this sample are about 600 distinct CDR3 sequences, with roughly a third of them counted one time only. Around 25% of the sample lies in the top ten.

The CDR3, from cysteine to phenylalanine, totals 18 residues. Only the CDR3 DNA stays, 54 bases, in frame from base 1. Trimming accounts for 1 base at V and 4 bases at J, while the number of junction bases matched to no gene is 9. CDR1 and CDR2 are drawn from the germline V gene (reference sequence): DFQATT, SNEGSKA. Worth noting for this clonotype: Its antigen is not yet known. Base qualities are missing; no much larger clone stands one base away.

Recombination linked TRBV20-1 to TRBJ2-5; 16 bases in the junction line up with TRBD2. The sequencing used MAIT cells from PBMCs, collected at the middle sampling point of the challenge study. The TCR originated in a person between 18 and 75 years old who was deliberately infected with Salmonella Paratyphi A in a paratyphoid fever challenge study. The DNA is TGCAGTGCTAGAGGGGGACTAGCGGGAGGGCCTATTACAGAGACCCAGTACTTC. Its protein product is CSARGGLAGGPITETQYF.